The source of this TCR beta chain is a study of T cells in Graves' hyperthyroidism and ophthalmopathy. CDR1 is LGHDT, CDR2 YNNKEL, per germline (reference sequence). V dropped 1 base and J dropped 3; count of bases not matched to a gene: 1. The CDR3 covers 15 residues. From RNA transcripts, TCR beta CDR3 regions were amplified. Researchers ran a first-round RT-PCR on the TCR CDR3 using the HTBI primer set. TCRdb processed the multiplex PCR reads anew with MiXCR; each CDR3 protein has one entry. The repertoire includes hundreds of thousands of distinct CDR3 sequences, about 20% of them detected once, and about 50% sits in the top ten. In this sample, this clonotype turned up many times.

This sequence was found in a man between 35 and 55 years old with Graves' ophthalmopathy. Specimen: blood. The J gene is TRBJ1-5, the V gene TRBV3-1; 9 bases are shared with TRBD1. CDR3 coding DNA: TGTGCCAGCAGCCAAGGGACAGGGGTCAATCAGCCCCAGCATTTT. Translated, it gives CASSQGTGVNQPQHF.